This passage covers 20 T cell receptor beta chains from one sample sequenced in a study of T cell responses to AZD1222 COVID-19 vaccine. Assay: immunoSEQ multiplex PCR; the TCRdb copy retains only in-frame clones and omits some. The sample carries about 130,000 clones, about 90% recorded once. Sequences were derived from peripheral blood, sampled on day 0 of MenACWY control vaccination. The receptors were sampled from an adult in good health.

V and J are TRBV5-1 and TRBJ2-2; no definite D call. Per germline, CDR1 SGHRS and CDR2 YFSETQ. Trimming pared 0 bases from V and 2 bases from J, leaving 8 bases between. The CDR3 covers 15 residues. Here the CDR3 DNA reads TGCGCCAGCAGCTTGGCTGCGGCCAACACCGGGGAGCTGTTTTTT. Its protein product is CASSLAAANTGELFF. Complete variable domain (other parts from reference TRBV5-1 and TRBJ2-2): KAGVTQTPRYLIKTRGQQVTLSCSPISGHRSVSWYQQTPGQGLQFLFEYFSETQRNKGNFPGRFSGRQFSNSRSEMNVSTLELGDSALYLCASSLAAANTGELFFGEGSRLTVL.

The CDR3 DNA sequence: TGTGCCACCCGGACTAGCGGGGGTGTCGAGACCCAGTACTTC. Its translation: CATRTSGGVETQYF. This rearrangement joins TRBV6-5 to TRBJ2-5, with 13 bases aligning to TRBD2. Germline V gene sequence: CDR1 MNHEY, CDR2 SVGAGI. The CDR3 covers 14 residues. Trimming cost V 10 bases and J 5 bases; bases outside gene matches: 7.

This chain joins TRBV5-8 and TRBJ2-2; 8 nucleotides agree with TRBD1. Looked up from germline, CDR1 is SGHTS and CDR2 is YDEGEE. V was clipped by 4 bases and J by 14 bases; unmatched bases: 4. CDR3 length: 11 amino acids. The CDR3 nucleotides read TGTGCCAGCAGCACGGACAGGGTACTGTTTTTT. Protein: CASSTDRVLFF. Full variable domain (missing parts from reference TRBV5-8 and TRBJ2-2): EAGVTQSPTHLIKTRGQQATLRCSPISGHTSVYWYQQALGLGLQFLLWYDEGEERNRGNFPPRFSGRQFPNYSSELNVNALELEDSALYLCASSTDRVLFFGEGSRLTVL.

The chain has TRBV19 and TRBJ2-3; 9 nucleotides line up with TRBD1. The CDR3 has 15 amino acids. Unmatched junction bases numbered 2, after V lost 4 bases and J lost 0 bases. In germline, CDR1 is LNHDA, CDR2 SQIVND (reference sequence). The CDR3 here is CASSTGTGSTDTQYF. CDR3 sequence (DNA): TGTGCCAGTAGTACCGGGACAGGGAGCACAGATACGCAGTATTTT.

This chain joins TRBV19 and TRBJ2-5, with TRBD1 identical over 7 bases. The CDR3 totals 14 residues. The germline V gene encodes CDR1 LNHDA and CDR2 SQIVND (reference sequence). V dropped 3 bases and J dropped 3; count of bases not matched to a gene: 4. The CDR3 protein is CASSMIGGEETQYF. The CDR3, as DNA: TGTGCCAGTAGTATGATAGGGGGCGAAGAGACCCAGTACTTC. The full variable domain, completed using reference TRBV19 and TRBJ2-5, is DGGITQSPKYLFRKEGQNVTLSCEQNLNHDAMYWYRQDPGQGLRLIYYSQIVNDFQKGDIAEGYSVSREKKESFPLTVTSAQKNPTAFYLCASSMIGGEETQYFGPGTRLLVL.

V gene TRBV15 combines with J gene TRBJ1-2; D not certain. Looked up from germline, CDR1 is LNHNV and CDR2 is YYDKDF (reference sequence). With 6 bases removed from V and 0 bases from J, the gap between germline ends came to 8 bases. The CDR3 has 13 amino acids. The CDR3 DNA follows: TGTGCCACCAGAGACCTATCTAACTATGGCTACACCTTC. The encoded protein is CATRDLSNYGYTF.

This clone has only one observation. The chain employs TRBV27 and TRBJ1-2; 10 positions agree with TRBD1. Germline V gives CDR1 MNHEY, CDR2 SMNVEV (reference sequence). The CDR3 consists of 16 residues. The trim removed 2 bases at V and 2 bases at J, leaving 5 bases unmatched. Here the CDR3 reads CASSLRQDRGNYGYTF. As DNA, the CDR3 is TGTGCCAGCAGTTTACGGCAGGACAGGGGGAACTATGGCTACACCTTC.

The CDR3, as DNA: TGTGCCAGCACTGGGGTAGATCAGCCCCAGCATTTT. Translating gives CASTGVDQPQHF. The chain has TRBV6-9 and TRBJ1-5; D unclear. The CDR3 length is 12 residues. V was shortened by 7 bases and J by 5 bases, with 9 bases between the two germline ends. The germline V gene encodes CDR1 MNHGY and CDR2 SVAAGI.

The chain has TRBV19 and TRBJ1-4, with a tentative D call TRBD1 (5 bases). V was clipped by 0 bases and J by 8 bases, with 19 bases between them. The CDR3 runs to 17 residues. The germline CDR1 and CDR2 sequences are LNHDA and SQIVND (reference sequence). CDR3 DNA: TGTGCCAGTAGTATAGATGGGCCCCCAGGGCCGGGGGAAAAACTGTTTTTT. It is translated as CASSIDGPPGPGEKLFF.

This chain connects TRBV25-1 to TRBJ2-6; TRBD1 might be the D (6 bases). Germline CDR1 MGHDK, CDR2 SYGVNS. The CDR3 extends over 15 amino acids. V lost 5 bases, J lost 3 bases, and 11 bases lay in between. CDR3 sequence (DNA): TGTGCCAGCAGTACAACAGGGTTTGGGGCCAACGTCCTGACTTTC. This translates into CASSTTGFGANVLTF.

This rearrangement joins TRBV30 to TRBJ1-4, with 8 bases aligning to TRBD1. J lost 14 bases, V lost 1 base, and 9 bases had no gene match. This CDR3 is 13 amino acids long. CDR1 and CDR2 (germline): GTSNPN, SVGIG (reference sequence). CDR3 loop: CAWSAWTGSGLFF. The CDR3 nucleotides are TGTGCCTGGAGTGCCTGGACAGGGTCTGGGCTGTTTTTT.

The V gene is TRBV29-1, the J gene TRBJ1-1; D is perhaps TRBD1 (5 bases). Germline CDR1 and CDR2: SQVTM and ANQGSEA. CDR3 size: 17 residues. Between the trimmed V and J ends, which lost 0 bases and 1 base, there was a span of 18 bases. CDR3 residues: CSVEDLGDSGSNTEAFF. CDR3 bases: TGCAGCGTTGAAGATCTTGGTGACAGCGGATCGAACACTGAAGCTTTCTTT. Supplemented by reference TRBV29-1 and TRBJ1-1, the full variable domain reads SAVISQKPSRDICQRGTSLTIQCQVDSQVTMMFWYRQQPGQSLTLIATANQGSEATYESGFVIDKFPISRPNLTFSTLTVSNMSPEDSSIYLCSVEDLGDSGSNTEAFFGQGTRLTVV.

V is TRBV18 and J is TRBJ1-4; D perhaps matches TRBD1 (5 bases). The CDR3 covers 17 residues. The germline V and J ends were trimmed by 4 bases and 1 base, with 16 bases remaining between them. The V gene's germline CDR1 is KGHSH and CDR2 LQKENI. The CDR3 spells CASSLSGALETNEKLFF. DNA for the CDR3: TGTGCCAGCTCACTATCCGGGGCACTGGAAACTAATGAAAAACTGTTTTTT.

The chain combines TRBV2 with TRBJ1-1; unclear D gene. V lost 5 bases, J lost 10 bases, and 14 bases lay in between. From germline, CDR1 is SNHLY and CDR2 FYNNEI. The CDR3 totals 12 residues. CDR3 sequence reads: CASSLAGSLAFF. The CDR3 coding sequence is TGTGCCAGCAGTTTGGCCGGGAGTCTAGCTTTCTTT.

The CDR3 nucleotides are TGTGCCAGCAGTAAAGGCGCTTATGGCTACGAGCAGTACTTC. The encoded protein is CASSKGAYGYEQYF. The chain links TRBV28 to TRBJ2-7; the D is unclear. V dropped 5 bases and J dropped 3 bases, with 14 bases sitting between them. This CDR3 comprises 14 residues. Germline-derived CDR1 and CDR2 are MDHEN and SYDVKM.

This chain uses TRBV2 with TRBJ1-4; weak D call: TRBD1 (5 bases). V dropped 4 bases and J dropped 4 bases, with 7 bases sitting between them. The CDR3 loop spans 13 amino acids. Germline CDR1 is SNHLY and CDR2 is FYNNEI. CDR3 loop: CASSGGFNEKLFF. CDR3 sequence (DNA): TGTGCCAGCAGTGGGGGGTTTAATGAAAAACTGTTTTTT.

The rearrangement joins TRBV11-1 to TRBJ2-5, with TRBD1 identical over 9 bases. The CDR3 runs to 16 residues. V lost 8 bases, J lost 2 bases, and 12 bases stayed unmatched. Germline V gene lookup returns CDR1 SGHAT and CDR2 FQDESV (reference sequence). CDR3 amino acids: CASQRHGGQGQETQYF. CDR3 coding DNA: TGTGCCAGCCAGCGCCATGGCGGACAGGGGCAAGAGACCCAGTACTTC. Based on the CDR3 plus reference TRBV11-1 and TRBJ2-5, the full variable domain is EAEVAQSPRYKITEKSQAVAFWCDPISGHATLYWYRQILGQGPELLVQFQDESVVDDSQLPKDRFSAERLKGVDSTLKIQPAELGDSAMYLCASQRHGGQGQETQYFGPGTRLLVL.

V and J are TRBV10-3 and TRBJ2-5, with TRBD2 matching over 10 bases. The CDR3 has 21 residues. CDR1 is ENHRY, CDR2 SYGVKD, per germline. V was clipped by 2 bases and J by 1 base; unmatched bases: 19. CDR3 sequence: CAISEAGRDSTSGHPQETQYF. CDR3 DNA: TGTGCCATCAGTGAGGCTGGAAGAGACTCGACTAGCGGGCATCCCCAAGAGACCCAGTACTTC.

The J gene is TRBJ2-2, the V gene TRBV11-2; 7 positions agree with TRBD1. The germline V gene encodes CDR1 SGHAT and CDR2 FQNNGV. This CDR3 comprises 19 residues. V was clipped by 4 bases and J by 3 bases; unmatched bases: 17. CDR3 nucleotides: TGTGCCAGCAGCTCGGGGAAGGGGACAGCCCTTGGGGACACCGGGGAGCTGTTTTTT. It specifies CASSSGKGTALGDTGELFF.

The genes are TRBV7-9 and TRBJ1-5; D unresolved. Germline loops: CDR1 SEHNR, CDR2 FQNEAQ (reference sequence). The CDR3 has 13 residues. The V and J ends lost 1 base and 5 bases respectively, with 6 bases between them. For the CDR3, the DNA is TGTGCCAGCAGCTTAGAGGCCGATCAGCCCCAGCATTTT. Protein product: CASSLEADQPQHF.